This TCR beta chain was identified in a study of identical twins. General study results and limits: Memory repertoires showed no such pattern, whereas abundant cord blood beta clonotypes carried fewer insertions. In beta out-of-frame sequences, the excess sharing between twins was weaker.

V dropped 2 bases and J dropped 4 bases, with 5 bases sitting between them. This CDR3 is 11 amino acids long. Germline V gene data show CDR1 as DFQATT and CDR2 as SNEGSKA (reference sequence). About this clonotype: As yet, its antigen is unknown.

Healthy Caucasian individuals made up all the donors. A universal primer site was incorporated via template switching, and the cDNA contained unique molecular identifiers. A single record per CDR3 protein comes from TCRdb applying MiXCR to the 5' RACE reads. The sample yields about 530,000 distinct CDR3 sequences, around 24% seen once. These sequences were also reported in another study, on yellow fever vaccine responses in identical twins.

The TCR sequence derives from a woman between 18 and 29 years old in good health. The specimen sequenced was CD4+ T cells sorted from blood. V is TRBV20-1 and J is TRBJ1-1; no clear D gene. The CDR3 DNA reads TGCAGTGCTAGATGGAGCACTGAAGCTTTCTTT. It codes for CSARWSTEAFF.